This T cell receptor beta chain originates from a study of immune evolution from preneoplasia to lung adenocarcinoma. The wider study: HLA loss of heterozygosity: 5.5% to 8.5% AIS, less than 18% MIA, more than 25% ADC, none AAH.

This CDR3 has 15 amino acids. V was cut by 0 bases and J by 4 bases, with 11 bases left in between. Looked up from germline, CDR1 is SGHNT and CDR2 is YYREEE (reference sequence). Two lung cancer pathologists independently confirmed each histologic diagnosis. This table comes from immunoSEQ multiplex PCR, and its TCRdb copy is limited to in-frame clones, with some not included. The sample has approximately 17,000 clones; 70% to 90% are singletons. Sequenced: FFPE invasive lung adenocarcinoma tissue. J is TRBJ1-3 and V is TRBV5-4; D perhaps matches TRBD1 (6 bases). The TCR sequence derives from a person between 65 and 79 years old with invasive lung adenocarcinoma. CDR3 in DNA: TGTGCCAGCAGCTTGGAGGGGGGAAAGGGAAACACCATATATTTT. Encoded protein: CASSLEGGKGNTIYF.